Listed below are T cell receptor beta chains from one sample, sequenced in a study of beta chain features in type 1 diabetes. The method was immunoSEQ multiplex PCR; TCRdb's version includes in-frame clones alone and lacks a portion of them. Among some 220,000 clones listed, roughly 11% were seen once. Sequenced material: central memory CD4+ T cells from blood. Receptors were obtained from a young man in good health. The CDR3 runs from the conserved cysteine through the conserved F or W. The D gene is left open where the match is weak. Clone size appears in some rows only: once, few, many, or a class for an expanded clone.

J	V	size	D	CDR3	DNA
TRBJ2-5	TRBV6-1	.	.	CASRAPVTQYF	TGTGCCAGCAGGGCCCCTGTGACCCAGTACTTC
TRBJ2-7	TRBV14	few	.	CASSQEGWVQGSYEQYF	TGTGCCAGCAGCCAAGAAGGTTGGGTCCAGGGATCCTACGAGCAGTACTTC
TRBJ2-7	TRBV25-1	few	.	CASSESQSRHEQYF	TGTGCCAGCAGTGAATCCCAATCCAGGCACGAGCAGTACTTC
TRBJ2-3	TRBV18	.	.	CASSPSSTDTQYF	TGTGCCAGCTCACCGTCTAGCACAGATACGCAGTATTTT
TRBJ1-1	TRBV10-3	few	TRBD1	CATRGQVTETEAFF	TGTGCCACAAGGGGGCAGGTGACGGAGACTGAAGCTTTCTTT
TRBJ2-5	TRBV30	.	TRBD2	CAWSVRTSAKETQYF	TGTGCCTGGAGTGTACGGACTAGCGCCAAAGAGACCCAGTACTTC
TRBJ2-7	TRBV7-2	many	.	CASSLVGRAGEQYF	TGTGCCAGCAGCTTAGTGGGCAGGGCGGGAGAGCAGTACTTC
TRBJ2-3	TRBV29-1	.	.	CSVEEGASAPDTQYF	TGCAGCGTTGAAGAGGGGGCTTCGGCCCCAGATACGCAGTATTTT
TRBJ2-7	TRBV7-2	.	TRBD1	CASSLVGQGLYEQYF	TGTGCCAGCAGCTTAGTTGGACAGGGGCTATACGAGCAGTACTTC
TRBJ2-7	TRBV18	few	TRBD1	CASSPPGTGKNYEQYF	TGTGCCAGCTCACCACCCGGGACAGGGAAAAACTACGAGCAGTACTTC
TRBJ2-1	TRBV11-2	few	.	CASSPEGRTYNEQFF	TGTGCCAGCAGCCCCGAGGGGCGGACCTACAATGAGCAGTTCTTC
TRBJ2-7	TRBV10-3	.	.	CAISESGDRGEQYF	TGTGCCATCAGTGAGTCTGGGGACCGGGGAGAGCAGTACTTC
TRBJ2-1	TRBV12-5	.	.	CASGLNEAPSGLF	TGTGCTAGTGGTTTGAATGAGGCCCCCTCCGGACTCTTC